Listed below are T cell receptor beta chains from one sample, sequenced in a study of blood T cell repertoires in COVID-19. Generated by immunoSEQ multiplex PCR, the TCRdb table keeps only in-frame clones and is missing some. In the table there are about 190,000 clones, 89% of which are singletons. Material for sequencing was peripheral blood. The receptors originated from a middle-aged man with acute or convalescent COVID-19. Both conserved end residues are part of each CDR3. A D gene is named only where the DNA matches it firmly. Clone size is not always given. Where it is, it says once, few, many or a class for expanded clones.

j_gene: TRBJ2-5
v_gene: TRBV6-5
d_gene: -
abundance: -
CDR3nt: TGTGCCAGCAGCTCCCGGGTGGGGGCTGGGGAGACCCAGTACTTC
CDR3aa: CASSSRVGAGETQYF

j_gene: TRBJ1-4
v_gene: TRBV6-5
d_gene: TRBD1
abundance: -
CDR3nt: TGTGCCAGCAGTTCCGACAGGGTGGGCATTGAAAAACTGTTTTTT
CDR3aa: CASSSDRVGIEKLFF

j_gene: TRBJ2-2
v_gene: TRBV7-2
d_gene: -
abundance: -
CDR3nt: TGTGCCAGCAGCTTCCCGGGACATCTGAACACCGGGGAGCTGTTTTTT
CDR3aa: CASSFPGHLNTGELFF

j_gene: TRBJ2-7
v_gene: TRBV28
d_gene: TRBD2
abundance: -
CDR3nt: TGTGCCAGCTTAGGTGGACTAGCGGGGGGGACCTACGAGCAGTACTTC
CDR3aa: CASLGGLAGGTYEQYF

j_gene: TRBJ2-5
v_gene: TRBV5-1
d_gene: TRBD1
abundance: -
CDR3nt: TGCGCCAGCAGCGTGACAGGGACGCGCGAGACCCAGTACTTC
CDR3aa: CASSVTGTRETQYF

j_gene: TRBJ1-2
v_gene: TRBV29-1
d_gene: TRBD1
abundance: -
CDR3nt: TGCAGCGTTCCGGGGACAGGGGGCCACTATGGCTACACCTTC
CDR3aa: CSVPGTGGHYGYTF

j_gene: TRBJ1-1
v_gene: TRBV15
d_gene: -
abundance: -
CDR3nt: TGTGCCACCAGCAGAGGGCCGGGACAACCGAACACTGAAGCTTTCTTT
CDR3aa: CATSRGPGQPNTEAFF

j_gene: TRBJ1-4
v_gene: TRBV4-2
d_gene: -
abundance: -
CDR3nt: TGTGCCAGCAGCCAGAGTCAGGGTTTTAATGAAAAACTGTTTTTT
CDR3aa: CASSQSQGFNEKLFF

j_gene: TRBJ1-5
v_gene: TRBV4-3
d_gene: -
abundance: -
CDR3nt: TGCGCCAGCAGCCAAGATAACGGGGGCAATCAGCCCCAGCATTTT
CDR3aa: CASSQDNGGNQPQHF

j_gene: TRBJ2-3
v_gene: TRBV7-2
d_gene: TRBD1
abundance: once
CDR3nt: TGTGCCAGCAGCCCGGGGACAGCAGATACGCAGTATTTT
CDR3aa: CASSPGTADTQYF

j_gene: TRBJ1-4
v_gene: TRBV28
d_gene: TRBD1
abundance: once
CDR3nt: TGTGCCAGTGGGTTACCGGGACAGGGGAATGAAAAACTGTTTTTT
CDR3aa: CASGLPGQGNEKLFF

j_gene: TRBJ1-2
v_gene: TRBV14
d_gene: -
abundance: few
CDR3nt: TGTGCCAGCAGCCAACCTGACGGGAAATATGGCTACACCTTC
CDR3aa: CASSQPDGKYGYTF

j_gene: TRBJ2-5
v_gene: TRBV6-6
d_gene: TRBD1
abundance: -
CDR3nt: TGTGCCAGCAGTCAGTTCCGGCGACAGGGGGGAATAGAGACCCAGTACTTC
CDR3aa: CASSQFRRQGGIETQYF

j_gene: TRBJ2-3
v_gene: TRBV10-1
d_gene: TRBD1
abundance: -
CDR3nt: TGCGCCAGCAGTGGACAGGGGACATCGGATACGCAGTATTTT
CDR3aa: CASSGQGTSDTQYF

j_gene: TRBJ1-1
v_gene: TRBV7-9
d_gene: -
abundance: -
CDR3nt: TGTGCCAGCAGCTTAGGCAGGGAGAACACTGAAGCTTTCTTT
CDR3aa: CASSLGRENTEAFF

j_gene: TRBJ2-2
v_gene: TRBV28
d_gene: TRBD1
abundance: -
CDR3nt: TGTGCCAGCGAGCCCGAACAGGGGAGCACCGGGGAGCTGTTTTTT
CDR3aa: CASEPEQGSTGELFF

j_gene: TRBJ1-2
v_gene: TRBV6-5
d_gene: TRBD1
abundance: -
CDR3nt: TGTGCCAGCAGTTACCTCCGACAGGGGGGCTATGGCTACACCTTC
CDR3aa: CASSYLRQGGYGYTF

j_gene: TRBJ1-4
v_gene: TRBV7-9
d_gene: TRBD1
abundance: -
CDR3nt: TGTGCCAGCAGCTCGCGGACAGGGGAAAGAGGTAGAGAAAAACTGTTTTTT
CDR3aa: CASSSRTGERGREKLFF

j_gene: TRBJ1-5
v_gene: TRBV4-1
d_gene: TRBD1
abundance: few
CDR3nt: TGCGCCAGCAGCCATCGACAGGGTAGGAGTCAGCCCCAGCATTTT
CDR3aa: CASSHRQGRSQPQHF

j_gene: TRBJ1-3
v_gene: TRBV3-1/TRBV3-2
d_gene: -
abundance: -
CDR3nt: TGTGCCAGCAGCCAAGGAATTCATGGCTTCTCCTCTGGAAACACCATATATTTT
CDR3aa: CASSQGIHGFSSGNTIYF

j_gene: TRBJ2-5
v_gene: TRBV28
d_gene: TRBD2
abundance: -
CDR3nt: TGTGCCAGCAGCCGGTGGGAGGGTAGCGGGATGTCTTTGCAGACCCAGTACTTC
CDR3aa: CASSRWEGSGMSLQTQYF

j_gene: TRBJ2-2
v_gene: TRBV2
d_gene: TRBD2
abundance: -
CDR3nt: TGTGCCAGCAGTGAAGGACTAGCGGGAGGCGGGGAGCTGTTTTTT
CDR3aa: CASSEGLAGGGELFF

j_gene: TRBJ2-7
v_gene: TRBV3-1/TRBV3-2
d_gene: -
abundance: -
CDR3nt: TGTGCCAGCAGCCAAGATAAGAGTGACAGACACTACGAGCAGTACTTC
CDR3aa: CASSQDKSDRHYEQYF

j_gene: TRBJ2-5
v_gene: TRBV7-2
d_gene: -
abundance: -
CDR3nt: TGTGCCAGCAGCTTACCCATCGGGACCCAGTACTTC
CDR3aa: CASSLPIGTQYF

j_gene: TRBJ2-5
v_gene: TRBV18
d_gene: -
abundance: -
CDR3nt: TGTGCCAGCTCACCGGGGCGGGCCGGCAGGGGAGAGACCCAGTACTTC
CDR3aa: CASSPGRAGRGETQYF

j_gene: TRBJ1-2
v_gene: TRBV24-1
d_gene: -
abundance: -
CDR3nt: TGTGCCACCAGTGCGCCGGGGGTTGTAGGCTACACCTTC
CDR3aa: CATSAPGVVGYTF

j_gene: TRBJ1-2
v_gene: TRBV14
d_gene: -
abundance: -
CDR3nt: TGTGCCAGCAGCCAAGTACAATCCTATGGCTACACCTTC
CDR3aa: CASSQVQSYGYTF

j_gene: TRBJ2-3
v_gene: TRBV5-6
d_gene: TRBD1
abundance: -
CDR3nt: TGTGCCAGCAGCCCGGGACCCGGGACAGGGGGCGCAGATACGCAGTATTTT
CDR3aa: CASSPGPGTGGADTQYF

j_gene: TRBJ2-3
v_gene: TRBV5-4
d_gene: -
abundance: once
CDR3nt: TGTGCCAGCAGCTTAGGACAGAGCACAGATACGCAGTATTTT
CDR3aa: CASSLGQSTDTQYF

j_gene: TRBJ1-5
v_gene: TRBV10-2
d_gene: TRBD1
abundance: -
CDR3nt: TGCGCCAGCAGAGGACAGGGAGGGGATTTTAGCAATCAGCCCCAGCATTTT
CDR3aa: CASRGQGGDFSNQPQHF

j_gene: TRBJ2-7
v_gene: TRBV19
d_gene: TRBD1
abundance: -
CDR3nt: TGTGCCAGTGCTTTAGGACAGGGAGGACCCGAGCAGTACTTC
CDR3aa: CASALGQGGPEQYF

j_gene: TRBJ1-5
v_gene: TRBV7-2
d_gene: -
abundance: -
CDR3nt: TGTGCCAGCAGCTTGTGGGACAACAATCAGCCCCAGCATTTT
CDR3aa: CASSLWDNNQPQHF

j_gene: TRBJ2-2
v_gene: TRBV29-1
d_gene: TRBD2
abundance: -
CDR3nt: TGCAGCGTTCCCGGGACTAGCGGGGATTCCGGGGAGCTGTTTTTT
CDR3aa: CSVPGTSGDSGELFF

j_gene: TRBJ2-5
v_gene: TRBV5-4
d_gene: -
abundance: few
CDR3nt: TGTGCCAGCAGCTCCCCTCAGGGCTCCCAAGAGACCCAGTACTTC
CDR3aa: CASSSPQGSQETQYF

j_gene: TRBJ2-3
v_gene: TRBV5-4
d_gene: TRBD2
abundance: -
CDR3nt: TGTGCCAGCAGCTCCAGCGGGGGGGTTAGTACAGATACGCAGTATTTT
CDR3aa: CASSSSGGVSTDTQYF

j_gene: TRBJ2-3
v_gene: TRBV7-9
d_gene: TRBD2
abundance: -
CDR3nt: TGTGCCAGCAGCCCCGGGACTAGCGGCACAGATACGCAGTATTTT
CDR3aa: CASSPGTSGTDTQYF

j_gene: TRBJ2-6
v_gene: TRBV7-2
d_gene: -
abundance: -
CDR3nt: TGTGCCAGCAGCATGGGACAAGCCTCTGGGGCCAACGTCCTGACTTTC
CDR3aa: CASSMGQASGANVLTF

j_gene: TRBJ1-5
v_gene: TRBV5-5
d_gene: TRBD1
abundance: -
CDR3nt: TGTGCCAGCAGCTTCCTGCAGGGGGGTCAGCCCCAGCATTTT
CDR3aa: CASSFLQGGQPQHF

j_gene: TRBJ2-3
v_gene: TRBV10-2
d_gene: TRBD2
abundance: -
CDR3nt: TGCGCCAGCAGTGAGATAGGTAGCGGGGGGACCAGGACAGATACGCAGTATTTT
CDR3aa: CASSEIGSGGTRTDTQYF

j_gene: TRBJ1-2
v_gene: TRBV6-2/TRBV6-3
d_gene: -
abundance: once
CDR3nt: TGTGCCAGCAGTGCAGTGGAAGGGGTCCTTCGTAACTATGGCTACACCTTC
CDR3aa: CASSAVEGVLRNYGYTF

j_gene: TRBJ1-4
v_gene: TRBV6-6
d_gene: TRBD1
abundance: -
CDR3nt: TGTGCCAGCAGTAGACAGGGGTTGCGTGAAAAACTGTTTTTT
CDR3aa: CASSRQGLREKLFF

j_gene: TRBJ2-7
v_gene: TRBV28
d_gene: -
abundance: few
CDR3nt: TGTGCCAGCAGTTTATACGGGATTTCTGGCGAGCAGTACTTC
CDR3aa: CASSLYGISGEQYF

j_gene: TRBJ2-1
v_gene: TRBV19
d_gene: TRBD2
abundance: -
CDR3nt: TGTGCCAGCGCCCGCCCGGGACTAGCGACGAGCTACAATGAGCAGTTCTTC
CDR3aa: CASARPGLATSYNEQFF

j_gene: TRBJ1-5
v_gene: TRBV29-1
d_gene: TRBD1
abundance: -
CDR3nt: TGCAGCGCTGGGACAGGGGATCAGCCCCAGCATTTT
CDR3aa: CSAGTGDQPQHF

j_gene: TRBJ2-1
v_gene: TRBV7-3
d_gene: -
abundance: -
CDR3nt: TGTGCCAGCAGCTTATTGTCTCTAGCGCGAGGGAGTGAGCAGTTCTTC
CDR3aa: CASSLLSLARGSEQFF

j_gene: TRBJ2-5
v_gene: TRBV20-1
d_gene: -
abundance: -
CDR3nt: TGCAGTGCTAGTTTGGGGGCTGAAGAGACCCAGTACTTC
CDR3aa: CSASLGAEETQYF

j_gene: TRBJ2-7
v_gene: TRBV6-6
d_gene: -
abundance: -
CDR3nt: TGTGCCAGCAGTTTTAGCTCCTACGAGCAGTACTTC
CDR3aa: CASSFSSYEQYF

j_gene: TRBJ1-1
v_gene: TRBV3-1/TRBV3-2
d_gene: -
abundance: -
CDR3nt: TGTGCCAGCAGCCGCGGACAGCCCCCTGAAGCTTTCTTT
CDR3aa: CASSRGQPPEAFF

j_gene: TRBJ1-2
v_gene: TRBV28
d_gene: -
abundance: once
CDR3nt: TGTGCCAGCAGTTTAAACAGGGAGTATGGCTACACCTTC
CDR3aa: CASSLNREYGYTF